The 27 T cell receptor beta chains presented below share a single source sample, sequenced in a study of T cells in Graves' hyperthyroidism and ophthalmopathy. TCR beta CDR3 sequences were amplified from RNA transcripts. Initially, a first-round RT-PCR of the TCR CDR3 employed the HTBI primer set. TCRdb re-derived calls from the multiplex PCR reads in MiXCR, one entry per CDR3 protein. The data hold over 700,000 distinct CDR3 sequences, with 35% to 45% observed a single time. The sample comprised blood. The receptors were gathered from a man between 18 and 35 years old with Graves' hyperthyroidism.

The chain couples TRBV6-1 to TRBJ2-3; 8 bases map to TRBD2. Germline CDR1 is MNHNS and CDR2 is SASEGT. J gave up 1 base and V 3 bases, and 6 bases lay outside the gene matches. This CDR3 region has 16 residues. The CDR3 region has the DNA TGTGCCAGCAGTGACGGGAGGGATCCGGGCACAGATACGCAGTATTTT. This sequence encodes CASSDGRDPGTDTQYF.

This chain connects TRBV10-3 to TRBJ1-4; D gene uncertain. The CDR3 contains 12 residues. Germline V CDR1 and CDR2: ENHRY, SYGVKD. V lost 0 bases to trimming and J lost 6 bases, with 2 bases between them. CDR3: CAISESDEKLFF. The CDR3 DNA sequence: TGTGCCATCAGTGAGTCAGATGAAAAACTGTTTTTT.

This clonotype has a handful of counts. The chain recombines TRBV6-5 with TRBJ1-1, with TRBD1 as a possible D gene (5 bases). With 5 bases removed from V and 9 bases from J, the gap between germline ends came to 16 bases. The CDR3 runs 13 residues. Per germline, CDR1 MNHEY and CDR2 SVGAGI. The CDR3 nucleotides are TGTGCCAGCAGTCCCCCAGGGCGTAATCAAGCTTTCTTT. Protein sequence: CASSPPGRNQAFF.

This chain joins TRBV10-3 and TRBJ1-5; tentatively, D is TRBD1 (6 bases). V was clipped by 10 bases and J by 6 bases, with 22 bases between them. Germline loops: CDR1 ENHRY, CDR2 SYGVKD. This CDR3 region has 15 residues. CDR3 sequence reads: CATQTSGGDVQPQHF. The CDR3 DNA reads TGTGCCACCCAGACTAGCGGGGGCGACGTTCAGCCCCAGCATTTT.

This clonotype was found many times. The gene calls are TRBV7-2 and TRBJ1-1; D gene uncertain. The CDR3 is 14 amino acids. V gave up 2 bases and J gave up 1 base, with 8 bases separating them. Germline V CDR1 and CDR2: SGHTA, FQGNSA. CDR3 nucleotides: TGTGCCAGCAGCTTATGGCATGGGAACACTGAAGCTTTCTTT. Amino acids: CASSLWHGNTEAFF.

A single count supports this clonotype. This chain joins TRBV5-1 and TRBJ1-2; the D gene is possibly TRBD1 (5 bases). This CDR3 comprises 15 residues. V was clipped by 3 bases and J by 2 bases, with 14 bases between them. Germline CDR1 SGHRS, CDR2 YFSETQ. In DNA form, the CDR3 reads TGCGCCAGCAGCTCCACAACCCGGGGGAACTATGGCTACACCTTC. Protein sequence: CASSSTTRGNYGYTF.

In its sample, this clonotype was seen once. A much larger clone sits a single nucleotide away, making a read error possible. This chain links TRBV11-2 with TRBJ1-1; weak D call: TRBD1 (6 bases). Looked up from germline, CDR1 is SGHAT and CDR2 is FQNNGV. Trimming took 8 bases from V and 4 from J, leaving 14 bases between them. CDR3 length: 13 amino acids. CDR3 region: CASQTGMITEAFF. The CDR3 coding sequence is TGTGCCAGCCAGACAGGCATGATCACTGAAGCTTTCTTT.

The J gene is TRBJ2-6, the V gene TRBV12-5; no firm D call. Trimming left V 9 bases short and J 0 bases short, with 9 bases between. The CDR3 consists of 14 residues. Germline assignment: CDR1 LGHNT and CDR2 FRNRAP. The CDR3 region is CASWESSGANVLTF. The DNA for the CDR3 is TGTGCTAGCTGGGAAAGCTCTGGGGCCAACGTCCTGACTTTC.

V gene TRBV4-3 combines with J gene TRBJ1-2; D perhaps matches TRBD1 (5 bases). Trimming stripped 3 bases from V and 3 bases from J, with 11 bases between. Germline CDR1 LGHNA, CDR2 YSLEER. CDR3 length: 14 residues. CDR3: CASSHRALDYGYTF. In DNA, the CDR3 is TGCGCCAGCAGCCACAGGGCACTCGACTATGGCTACACCTTC.

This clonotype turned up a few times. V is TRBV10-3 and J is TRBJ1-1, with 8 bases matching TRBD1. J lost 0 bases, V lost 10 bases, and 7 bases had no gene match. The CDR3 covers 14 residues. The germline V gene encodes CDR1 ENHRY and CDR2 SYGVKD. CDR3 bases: TGTGCCAGCAGACAGGGGTTGGTGAACACTGAAGCTTTCTTT. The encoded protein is CASRQGLVNTEAFF.

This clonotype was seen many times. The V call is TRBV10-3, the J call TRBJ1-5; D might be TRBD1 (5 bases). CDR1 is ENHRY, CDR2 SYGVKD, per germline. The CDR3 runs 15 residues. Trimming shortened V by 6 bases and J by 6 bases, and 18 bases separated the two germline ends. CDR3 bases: TGTGCCATCAGCCGTGACAAAGGGGAGGTTCAGCCCCAGCATTTT. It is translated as CAISRDKGEVQPQHF.

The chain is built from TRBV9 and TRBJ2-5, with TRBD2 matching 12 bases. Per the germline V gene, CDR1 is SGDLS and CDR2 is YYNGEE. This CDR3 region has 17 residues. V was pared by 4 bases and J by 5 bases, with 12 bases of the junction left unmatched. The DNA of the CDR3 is TGTGCCAGCAGCCCCCGACTAGCGGGAGAAATCGGGGAGACCCAGTACTTC. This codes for CASSPRLAGEIGETQYF.

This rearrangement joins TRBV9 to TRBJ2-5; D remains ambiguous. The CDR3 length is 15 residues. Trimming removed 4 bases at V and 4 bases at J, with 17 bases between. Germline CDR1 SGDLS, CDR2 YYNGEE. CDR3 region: CASSLGRIAVETQYF. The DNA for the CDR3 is TGTGCCAGCAGCTTGGGCAGGATCGCGGTAGAGACCCAGTACTTC.

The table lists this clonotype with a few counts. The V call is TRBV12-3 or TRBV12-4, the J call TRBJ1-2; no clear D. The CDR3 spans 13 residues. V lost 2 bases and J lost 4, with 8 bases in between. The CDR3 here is CASSLREVYGYTF. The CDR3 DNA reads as TGTGCCAGCAGTTTAAGGGAGGTCTATGGCTACACCTTC.

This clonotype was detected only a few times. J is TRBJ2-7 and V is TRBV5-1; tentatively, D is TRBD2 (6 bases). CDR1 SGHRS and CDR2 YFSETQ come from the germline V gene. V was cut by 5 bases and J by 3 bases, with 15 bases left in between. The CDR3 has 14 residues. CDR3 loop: CASRVRGGNYEQYF. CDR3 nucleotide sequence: TGCGCCAGCAGGGTGCGTGGAGGGAACTACGAGCAGTACTTC.

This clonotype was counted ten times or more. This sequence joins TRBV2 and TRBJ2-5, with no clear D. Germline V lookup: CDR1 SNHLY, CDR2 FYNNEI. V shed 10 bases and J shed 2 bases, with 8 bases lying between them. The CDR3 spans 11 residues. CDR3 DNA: TGTGCCACCGCCCAGCAAGAGACCCAGTACTTC. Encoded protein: CATAQQETQYF.

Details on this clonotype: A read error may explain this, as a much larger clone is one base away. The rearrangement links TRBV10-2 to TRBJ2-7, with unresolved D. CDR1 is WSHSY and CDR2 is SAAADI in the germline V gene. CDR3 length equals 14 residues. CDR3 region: CTSSESGSLYEQYF. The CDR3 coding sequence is TGCACCAGCAGTGAGTCGGGTAGCCTCTACGAGCAGTACTTC.

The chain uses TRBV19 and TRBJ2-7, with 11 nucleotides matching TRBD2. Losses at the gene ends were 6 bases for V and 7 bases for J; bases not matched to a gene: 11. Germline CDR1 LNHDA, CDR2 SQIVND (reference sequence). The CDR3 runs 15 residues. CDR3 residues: CASSLLAGESGEQYF. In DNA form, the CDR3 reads TGTGCCAGTAGCCTACTAGCGGGAGAATCGGGTGAGCAGTACTTC. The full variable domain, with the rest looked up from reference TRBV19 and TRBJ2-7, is DGGITQSPKYLFRKEGQNVTLSCEQNLNHDAMYWYRQDPGQGLRLIYYSQIVNDFQKGDIAEGYSVSREKKESFPLTVTSAQKNPTAFYLCASSLLAGESGEQYFGPGTRLTVT.

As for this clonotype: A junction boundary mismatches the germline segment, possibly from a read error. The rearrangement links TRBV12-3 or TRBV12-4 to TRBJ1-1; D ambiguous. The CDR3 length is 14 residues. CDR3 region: CASSLEGGGTVAFF. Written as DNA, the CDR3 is TGTGCCAGCAGTTTAGAGGGCGGAGGTACTGTAGCTTTCTTT.

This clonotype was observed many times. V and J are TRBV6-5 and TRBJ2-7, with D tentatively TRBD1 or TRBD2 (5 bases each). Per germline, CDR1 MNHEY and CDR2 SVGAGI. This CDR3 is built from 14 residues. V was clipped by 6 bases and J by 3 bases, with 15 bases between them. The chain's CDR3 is CASRSGTGSYEQYF. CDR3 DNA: TGTGCCAGCAGATCCGGGACGGGAAGCTACGAGCAGTACTTC.

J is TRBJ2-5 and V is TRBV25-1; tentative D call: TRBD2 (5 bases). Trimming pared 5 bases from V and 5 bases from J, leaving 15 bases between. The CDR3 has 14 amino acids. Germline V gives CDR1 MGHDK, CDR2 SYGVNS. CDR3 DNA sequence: TGTGCCAGCAGTTTGAGCGGATACACGGAGACCCAGTACTTC. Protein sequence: CASSLSGYTETQYF. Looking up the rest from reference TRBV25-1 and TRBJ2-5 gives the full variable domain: EADIYQTPRYLVIGTGKKITLECSQTMGHDKMYWYQQDPGMELHLIHYSYGVNSTEKGDLSSESTVSRIRTEHFPLTLESARPSHTSQYLCASSLSGYTETQYFGPGTRLLVL.

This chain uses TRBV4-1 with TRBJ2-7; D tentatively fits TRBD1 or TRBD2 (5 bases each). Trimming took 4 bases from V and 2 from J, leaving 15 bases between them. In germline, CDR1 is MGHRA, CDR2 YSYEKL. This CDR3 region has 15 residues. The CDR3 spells CASSLDGTPAYEQYF. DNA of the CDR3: TGCGCCAGCAGCCTCGACGGGACGCCAGCCTACGAGCAGTACTTC.

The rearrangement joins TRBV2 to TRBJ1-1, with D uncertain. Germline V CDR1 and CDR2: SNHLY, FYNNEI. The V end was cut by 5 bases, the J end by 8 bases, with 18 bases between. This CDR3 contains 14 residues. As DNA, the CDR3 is TGTGCCAGCAGTTCCTTCGTGCCAGGCTCCGAAGCTTTCTTT. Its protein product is CASSSFVPGSEAFF.

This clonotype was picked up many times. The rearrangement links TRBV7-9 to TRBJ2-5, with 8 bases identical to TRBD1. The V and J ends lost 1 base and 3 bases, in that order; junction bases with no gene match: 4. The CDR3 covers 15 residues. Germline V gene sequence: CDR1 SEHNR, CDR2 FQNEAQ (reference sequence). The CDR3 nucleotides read TGTGCCAGCAGCTTAGTGGGGACAGGAGAAGAGACCCAGTACTTC. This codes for CASSLVGTGEETQYF.

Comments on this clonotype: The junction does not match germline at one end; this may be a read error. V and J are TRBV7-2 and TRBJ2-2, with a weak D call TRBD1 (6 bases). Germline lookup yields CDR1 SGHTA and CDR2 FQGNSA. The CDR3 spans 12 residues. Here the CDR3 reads CASSLQGRELFF. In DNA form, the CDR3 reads TGTGCTAGCAGCTTACAGGGTAGGGAGCTGTTTTTT.

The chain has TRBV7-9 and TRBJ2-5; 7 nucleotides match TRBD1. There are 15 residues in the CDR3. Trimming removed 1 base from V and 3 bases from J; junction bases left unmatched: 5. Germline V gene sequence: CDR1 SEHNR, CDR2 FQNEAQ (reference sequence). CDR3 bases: TGTGCCAGCAGCTTAGGGACAGGAGCAAAAGAGACCCAGTACTTC. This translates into CASSLGTGAKETQYF. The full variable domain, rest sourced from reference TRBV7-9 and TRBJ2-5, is DTGVSQNPRHKITKRGQNVTFRCDPISEHNRLYWYRQTLGQGPEFLTYFQNEAQLEKSRLLSDRFSAERPKGSFSTLEIQRTEQGDSAMYLCASSLGTGAKETQYFGPGTRLLVL.

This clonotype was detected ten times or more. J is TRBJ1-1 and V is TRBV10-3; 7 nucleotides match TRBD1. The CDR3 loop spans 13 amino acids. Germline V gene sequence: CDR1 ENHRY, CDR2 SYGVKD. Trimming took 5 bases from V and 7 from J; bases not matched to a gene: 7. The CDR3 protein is CAISRTGHLEAFF. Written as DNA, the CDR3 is TGTGCCATCAGTCGGACAGGCCATCTTGAAGCTTTCTTT.